This T cell receptor beta chain was identified in a study of response to subunit inactivated influenza vaccine. Overall study results and limits: It was suggested by the authors that few new T cells are recruited by each seasonal influenza vaccination.

V lost 7 bases to trimming and J lost 4 bases, with 10 bases between them. This CDR3 contains 13 residues. Remarks on this clonotype: Its antigen remains unknown.

One entry per CDR3 protein results from TCRdb running MiXCR on the RT-PCR reads. The sample contains over 400,000 distinct CDR3 sequences, 10% to 15% of which appear only once. The gene calls are TRBV12-3 or TRBV12-4 and TRBJ2-2; D unclear. Material: PBMCs from blood, obtained more than 35 days after vaccination. This receptor was identified in a man in his fifties who received an inactivated influenza vaccine. CDR3: CASNLDFTGELFF. In DNA, the CDR3 is TGTGCCAGCAACCTAGACTTCACCGGGGAGCTGTTTTTT.